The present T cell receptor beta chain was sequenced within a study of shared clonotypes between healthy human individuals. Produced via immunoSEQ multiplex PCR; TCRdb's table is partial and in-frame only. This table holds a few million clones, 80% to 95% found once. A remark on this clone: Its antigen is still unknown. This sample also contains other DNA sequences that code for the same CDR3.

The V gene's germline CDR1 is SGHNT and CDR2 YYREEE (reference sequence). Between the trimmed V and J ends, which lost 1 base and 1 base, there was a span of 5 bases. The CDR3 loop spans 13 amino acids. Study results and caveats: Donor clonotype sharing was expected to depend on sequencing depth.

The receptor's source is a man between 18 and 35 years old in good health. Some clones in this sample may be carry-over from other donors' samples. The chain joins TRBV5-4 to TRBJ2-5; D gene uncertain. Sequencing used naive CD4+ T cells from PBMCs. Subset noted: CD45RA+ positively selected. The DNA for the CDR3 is TGTGCCAGCAGCTTGCGGATCCAAGAGACCCAGTACTTC. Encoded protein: CASSLRIQETQYF.